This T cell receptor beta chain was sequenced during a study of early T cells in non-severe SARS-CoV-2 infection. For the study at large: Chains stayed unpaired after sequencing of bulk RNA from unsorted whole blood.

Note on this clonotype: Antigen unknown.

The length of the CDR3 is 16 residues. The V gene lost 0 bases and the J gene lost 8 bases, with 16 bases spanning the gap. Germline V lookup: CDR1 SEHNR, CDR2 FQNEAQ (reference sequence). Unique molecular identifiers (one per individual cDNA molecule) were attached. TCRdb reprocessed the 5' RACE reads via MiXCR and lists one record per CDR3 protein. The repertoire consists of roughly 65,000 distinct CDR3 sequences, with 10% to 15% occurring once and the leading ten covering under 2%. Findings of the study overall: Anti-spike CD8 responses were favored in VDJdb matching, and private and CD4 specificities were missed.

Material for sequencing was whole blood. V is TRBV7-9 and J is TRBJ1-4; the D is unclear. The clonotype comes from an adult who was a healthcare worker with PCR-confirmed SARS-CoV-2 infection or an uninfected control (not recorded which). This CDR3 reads CASSLAMGSFKEKLFF. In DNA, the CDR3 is TGTGCCAGCAGCTTAGCGATGGGCAGCTTTAAGGAAAAACTGTTTTTT.